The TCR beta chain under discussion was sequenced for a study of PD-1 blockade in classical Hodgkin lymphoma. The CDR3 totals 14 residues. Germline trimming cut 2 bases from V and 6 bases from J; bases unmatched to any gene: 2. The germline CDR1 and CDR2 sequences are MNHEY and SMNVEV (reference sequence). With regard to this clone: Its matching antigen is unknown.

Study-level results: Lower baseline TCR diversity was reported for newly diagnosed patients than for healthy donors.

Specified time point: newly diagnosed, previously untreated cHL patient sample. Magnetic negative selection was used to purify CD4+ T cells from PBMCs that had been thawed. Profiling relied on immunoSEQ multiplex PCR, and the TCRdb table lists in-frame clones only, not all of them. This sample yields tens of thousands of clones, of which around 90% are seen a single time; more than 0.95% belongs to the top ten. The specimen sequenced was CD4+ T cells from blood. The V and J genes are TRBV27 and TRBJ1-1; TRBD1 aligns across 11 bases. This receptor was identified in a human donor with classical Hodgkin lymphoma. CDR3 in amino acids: CASSLRDRGSEAFF. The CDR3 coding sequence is TGTGCCAGCAGTTTAAGGGACAGGGGGTCTGAAGCTTTCTTT.